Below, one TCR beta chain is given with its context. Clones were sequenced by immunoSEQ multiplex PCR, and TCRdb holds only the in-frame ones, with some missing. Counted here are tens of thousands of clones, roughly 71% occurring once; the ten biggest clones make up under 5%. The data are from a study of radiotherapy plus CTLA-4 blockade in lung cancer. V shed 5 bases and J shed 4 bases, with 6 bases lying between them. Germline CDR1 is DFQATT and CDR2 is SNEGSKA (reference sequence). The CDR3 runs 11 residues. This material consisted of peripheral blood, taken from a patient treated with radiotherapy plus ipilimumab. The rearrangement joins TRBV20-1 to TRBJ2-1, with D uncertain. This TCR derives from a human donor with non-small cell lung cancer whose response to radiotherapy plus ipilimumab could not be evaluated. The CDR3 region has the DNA TGCAGTGCTTTTCGTTACAATGAGCAGTTCTTC. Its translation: CSAFRYNEQFF.